Below, 19 T cell receptor beta chains from the same sample are listed, as sequenced in a study of vaccination and CD4 T cells after COVID-19. With the Oncomine TCR Beta short-read assay, DNA from cultured CD4+ T cells was sequenced. TCRdb used MiXCR to reprocess the PCR reads, holding one entry per CDR3 protein. The sample carries fewer than 9,500 distinct CDR3 sequences, roughly 50% recorded once. These receptors have no known antigen. The sample's treatment: approximately nine-day PBMC culture with coronavirus spike peptide pools or control peptides (ViraFEST assay). CD4+ T-cell collection from the unexposed donor predated the COVID-19 pandemic (2011-2018). Sequences were obtained from CD4+ T cells from blood, cultured in vitro. The origin of the receptors is a human donor in good health.

V usage is TRBV7-2 and J usage is TRBJ1-3; 9 positions agree with TRBD1. The CDR3 covers 16 residues. J lost 2 bases, V lost 1 base, and 3 bases had no gene match. The germline V gene encodes CDR1 SGHTA and CDR2 FQGNSA. Written as DNA, the CDR3 is TGTGCCAGCAGCTTAGTGGGACAGGGAACTGGAAACACCATATATTTT. This sequence encodes CASSLVGQGTGNTIYF.

The V call is TRBV2, the J call TRBJ2-2, with a possible D match to TRBD1 (6 bases). V dropped 7 bases and J dropped 2 bases, with 11 bases sitting between them. The CDR3 length is 14 residues. CDR1 is SNHLY, CDR2 FYNNEI, per germline. This chain's CDR3 is CASNVGANTGELFF. The CDR3 nucleotides are TGTGCCAGCAATGTGGGGGCTAACACCGGGGAGCTGTTTTTT.

The CDR3 region is CASSRGGDNEQFF. The CDR3 nucleotides are TGTGCCAGCAGTCGCGGCGGGGACAATGAGCAGTTCTTC. The gene calls are TRBV12-3 or TRBV12-4 and TRBJ2-1, with D possibly matching TRBD2 (6 bases). There are 13 residues in the CDR3. Trimming removed 5 bases from V and 5 bases from J, with 10 bases in between.

The chain has TRBV19 and TRBJ1-2, with 7 bases aligning to TRBD1. The CDR3 spans 16 residues. The germline CDR1 and CDR2 sequences are LNHDA and SQIVND (reference sequence). V shed 7 bases, J shed 5 bases, and the junction held 16 bases outside the gene matches. In DNA form, the CDR3 reads TGTGCCAGTACCCATTCGGGACAGCAACAAATTTATGGCTACACCTTC. As protein: CASTHSGQQQIYGYTF.

The rearrangement joins TRBV27 to TRBJ1-1, with 8 bases matching TRBD1. Trimming took 2 bases from V and 1 from J; bases not matched to a gene: 6. The CDR3 has 16 amino acids. The germline V gene encodes CDR1 MNHEY and CDR2 SMNVEV (reference sequence). CDR3 nucleotide sequence: TGTGCCAGCAGTTTAACGGGACAGGCGAGGAACACTGAAGCTTTCTTT. Its protein product is CASSLTGQARNTEAFF.

This clonotype was counted only a few times. The rearrangement uses TRBV2 and TRBJ1-2; the match to TRBD1 covers 10 bases. This CDR3 is 13 amino acids long. Germline trimming cut 5 bases from V and 8 bases from J; bases unmatched to any gene: 5. Germline V gives CDR1 SNHLY, CDR2 FYNNEI. CDR3 protein: CASSQGDRGGYTF. In DNA form, the CDR3 reads TGTGCCAGCAGTCAGGGGGACAGGGGCGGCTACACCTTC.

This clonotype was observed a few times. The V gene is TRBV6-5, the J gene TRBJ1-1; D may be TRBD1 (5 bases). Germline values: CDR1 MNHEY, CDR2 SVGAGI. V lost 2 bases, J lost 3 bases, and 7 bases lay in between. The CDR3 has 13 amino acids. The CDR3, as DNA: TGTGCCAGCAGTTACCTAGGGGACACTGAAGCTTTCTTT. It is translated as CASSYLGDTEAFF.

The chain combines TRBV28 with TRBJ2-5; 7 bases line up with TRBD1. V lost 6 bases to trimming and J lost 5 bases; unmatched junction nucleotides: 3. Germline V gene sequence: CDR1 MDHEN, CDR2 SYDVKM. The CDR3 spans 12 residues. As DNA, the CDR3 is TGTGCCAGCAGAGGACAGGCGGAGACCCAGTACTTC. It specifies CASRGQAETQYF. The variable domain in full, completed from reference TRBV28 and TRBJ2-5, reads DVKVTQSSRYLVKRTGEKVFLECVQDMDHENMFWYRQDPGLGLRLIYFSYDVKMKEKGDIPEGYSVSREKKERFSLILESASTNQTSMYLCASRGQAETQYFGPGTRLLVL.

In this sample, this clonotype turned up a few times. The chain carries TRBV20-1 and TRBJ2-5; TRBD2 aligns across 7 bases. The germline V gene has CDR1 DFQATT and CDR2 SNEGSKA (reference sequence). With 3 bases clipped from V and 5 bases from J, the junction kept 9 bases outside the gene matches. The CDR3 runs to 14 residues. The CDR3 DNA sequence: TGCAGTGCTAGCCTAGGACTAGATAGCGAGACCCAGTACTTC. It yields the protein CSASLGLDSETQYF.

This chain joins TRBV10-1 and TRBJ2-2; D remains ambiguous. Germline CDR1 is WNHNN and CDR2 is SYGVQD (reference sequence). V dropped 6 bases and J dropped 7 bases, with 9 bases sitting between them. This CDR3 comprises 12 residues. CDR3 sequence: CASSLGFGELFF. CDR3 DNA sequence: TGCGCCAGCAGCTTAGGATTCGGGGAGCTGTTTTTT.

This clonotype was seen a few times. The chain couples TRBV7-2 to TRBJ2-5; the D gene is possibly TRBD2 (6 bases). From germline, CDR1 is SGHTA and CDR2 FQGNSA. The CDR3 has 14 residues. Deletions cut 5 bases from V and 5 bases from J, with 15 bases between. The CDR3 DNA is TGTGCCAGCAGCCCGAGGGCGGGGCTGGAGACCCAGTACTTC. Encoded protein: CASSPRAGLETQYF.

This clonotype is categorized as medium-sized. The gene calls are TRBV20-1 and TRBJ1-6; D is unresolved. The V gene's germline CDR1 is DFQATT and CDR2 SNEGSKA (reference sequence). The CDR3 has 15 amino acids. With 3 bases removed from V and 9 bases from J, the gap between germline ends came to 18 bases. CDR3 nucleotide sequence: TGCAGTGCTAGTTTTTCGACCGACAAAGCTTCACCCCTCCACTTT. Residues: CSASFSTDKASPLHF.

The V gene is TRBV11-3, the J gene TRBJ1-1; maybe TRBD1 (6 bases). V was trimmed by 1 base and J by 3 bases, leaving 15 bases between them. The CDR3 contains 16 residues. Germline CDR1 is SGHNT and CDR2 is YENEEA. CDR3 protein: CASSLGGAGWDTEAFF. The CDR3, as DNA: TGTGCCAGCAGCTTAGGGGGGGCTGGATGGGACACTGAAGCTTTCTTT.

V usage is TRBV6-5 and J usage is TRBJ2-7; no firm D call. Germline V gene lookup returns CDR1 MNHEY and CDR2 SVGAGI. CDR3 length: 16 amino acids. V dropped 0 bases and J dropped 0 bases, with 12 bases sitting between them. The CDR3: CASSYSDPSSSYEQYF. CDR3 sequence (DNA): TGTGCCAGCAGTTACTCGGACCCTTCCAGCTCCTACGAGCAGTACTTC.

The V gene is TRBV21-1, the J gene TRBJ2-4. TRBV21-1 is designated a pseudogene. CDR3 length: 10 residues. CDR3: CASSRWIQYF. As DNA, the CDR3 is TGTGCCAGCAGTAGGTGGATTCAGTACTTC.

V usage is TRBV20-1 and J usage is TRBJ2-7; 7 nucleotides match TRBD2. V was clipped by 6 bases and J by 0 bases; unmatched bases: 11. Germline V gene data show CDR1 as DFQATT and CDR2 as SNEGSKA (reference sequence). The CDR3 length is 15 residues. DNA for the CDR3: TGCAGTGCCAACGTCCTAGCGGATAGCTCCTACGAGCAGTACTTC. Translated, it gives CSANVLADSSYEQYF.

In this sample, this clonotype is large. The chain carries TRBV2 and TRBJ1-2; maybe TRBD1 (5 bases). Germline V gene data show CDR1 as SNHLY and CDR2 as FYNNEI. The CDR3 is 11 amino acids. Trimming stripped 4 bases from V and 8 bases from J, with 8 bases between. The CDR3 is CASSGGSGYTF. DNA of the CDR3: TGTGCCAGCAGTGGGGGGAGCGGCTACACCTTC. Using reference TRBV2 and TRBJ1-2 for the parts outside the CDR3, the full variable domain is EPEVTQTPSHQVTQMGQEVILRCVPISNHLYFYWYRQILGQKVEFLVSFYNNEISEKSEIFDDQFSVERPDGSNFTLKIRSTKLEDSAMYFCASSGGSGYTFGSGTRLTVV.

The genes are TRBV28 and TRBJ2-7; 7 bases agree with TRBD2. Trimming at V came to 8 bases and at J to 7 bases, leaving 8 bases not matched to a gene. The CDR3 has 12 residues. Germline V lookup: CDR1 MDHEN, CDR2 SYDVKM. The CDR3 here is CASLLGGGEQYF. Here the CDR3 DNA reads TGTGCCAGCCTCTTGGGGGGAGGGGAGCAGTACTTC.

V usage is TRBV19 and J usage is TRBJ1-5, with D possibly TRBD1 on 5 matching bases. Trimming left V 8 bases short and J 6 bases short, with 20 bases between. The CDR3 spans 15 residues. Per germline, CDR1 LNHDA and CDR2 SQIVND (reference sequence). CDR3 in DNA: TGTGCCAGTGCCTATTTCGGGGGATTTGGTCAGCCCCAGCATTTT. As protein: CASAYFGGFGQPQHF.